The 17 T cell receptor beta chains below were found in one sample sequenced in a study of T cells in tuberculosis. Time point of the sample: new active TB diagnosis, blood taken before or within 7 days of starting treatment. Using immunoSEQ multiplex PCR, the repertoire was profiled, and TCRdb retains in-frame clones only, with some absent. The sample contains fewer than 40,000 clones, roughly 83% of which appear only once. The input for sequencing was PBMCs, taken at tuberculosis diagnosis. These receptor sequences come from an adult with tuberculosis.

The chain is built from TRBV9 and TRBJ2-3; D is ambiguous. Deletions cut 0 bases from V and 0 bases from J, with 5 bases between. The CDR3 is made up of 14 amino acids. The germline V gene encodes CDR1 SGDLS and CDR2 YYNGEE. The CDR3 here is CASSVGLSTDTQYF. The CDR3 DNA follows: TGTGCCAGCAGCGTAGGTCTAAGCACAGATACGCAGTATTTT.

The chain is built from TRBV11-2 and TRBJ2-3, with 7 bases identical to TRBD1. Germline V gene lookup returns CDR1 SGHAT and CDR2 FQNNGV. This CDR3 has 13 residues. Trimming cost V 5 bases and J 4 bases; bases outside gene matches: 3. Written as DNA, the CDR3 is TGTGCCAGCAGCGATCAGGGGGCAGATACGCAGTATTTT. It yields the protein CASSDQGADTQYF.

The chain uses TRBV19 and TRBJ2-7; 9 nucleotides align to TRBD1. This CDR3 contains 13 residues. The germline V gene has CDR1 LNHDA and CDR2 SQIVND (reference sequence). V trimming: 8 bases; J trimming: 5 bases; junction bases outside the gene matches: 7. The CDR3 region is CASQPGQGHEQYF. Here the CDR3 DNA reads TGTGCCAGTCAACCGGGACAGGGTCACGAGCAGTACTTC.

CDR3 coding DNA: TGTGCCAGCAGCCGGGGGGCCTCGATACACAATGAGCAGTTCTTC. This encodes CASSRGASIHNEQFF. The chain uses TRBV11-3 and TRBJ2-1; maybe TRBD2 (7 bases). Germline CDR1 is SGHNT and CDR2 is YENEEA. Trimming removed 5 bases at V and 5 bases at J, with 16 bases between. The CDR3 consists of 15 residues. Full variable domain (rest looked up from reference TRBV11-3 and TRBJ2-1): EAGVVQSPRYKIIEKKQPVAFWCNPISGHNTLYWYLQNLGQGPELLIRYENEEAVDDSQLPKDRFSAERLKGVDSTLKIQPAELGDSAVYLCASSRGASIHNEQFFGPGTRLTVL.

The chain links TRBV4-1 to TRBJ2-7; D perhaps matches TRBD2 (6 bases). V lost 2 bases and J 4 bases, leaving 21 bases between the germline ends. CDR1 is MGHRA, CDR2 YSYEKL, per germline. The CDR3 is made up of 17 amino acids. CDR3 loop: CASSQTYTGTGSYEQYF. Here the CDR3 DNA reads TGCGCCAGCAGCCAAACCTACACCGGGACTGGGTCTTACGAGCAGTACTTC.

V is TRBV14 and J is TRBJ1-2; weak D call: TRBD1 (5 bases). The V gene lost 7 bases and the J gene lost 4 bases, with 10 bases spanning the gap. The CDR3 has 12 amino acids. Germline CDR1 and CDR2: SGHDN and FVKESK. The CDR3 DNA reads TGTGCCAGCATAGGGGCTGCCTATGGCTACACCTTC. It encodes CASIGAAYGYTF.

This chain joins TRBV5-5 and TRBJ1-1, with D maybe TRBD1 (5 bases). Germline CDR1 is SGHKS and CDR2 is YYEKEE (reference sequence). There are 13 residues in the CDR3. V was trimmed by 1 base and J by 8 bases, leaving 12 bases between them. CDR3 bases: TGTGCCAGCAGCTTGTACGGGGAGGGGGAAGCTTTCTTT. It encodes CASSLYGEGEAFF.

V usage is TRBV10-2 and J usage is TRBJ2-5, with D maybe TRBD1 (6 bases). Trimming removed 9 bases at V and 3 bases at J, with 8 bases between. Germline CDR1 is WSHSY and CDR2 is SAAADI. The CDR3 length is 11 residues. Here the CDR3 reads CARRTEETQYF. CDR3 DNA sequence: TGCGCCAGACGGACAGAAGAGACCCAGTACTTC.

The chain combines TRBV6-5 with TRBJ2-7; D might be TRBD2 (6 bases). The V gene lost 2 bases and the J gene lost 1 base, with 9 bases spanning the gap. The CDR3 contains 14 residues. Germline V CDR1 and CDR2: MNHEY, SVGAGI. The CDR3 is CASSYQRVSYEQYF. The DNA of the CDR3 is TGTGCCAGCAGTTACCAGCGGGTTTCCTACGAGCAGTACTTC.

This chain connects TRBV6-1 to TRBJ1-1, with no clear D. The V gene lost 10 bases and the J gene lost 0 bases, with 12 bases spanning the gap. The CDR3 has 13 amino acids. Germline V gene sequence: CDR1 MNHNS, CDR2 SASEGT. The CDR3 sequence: CAIVQKMNTEAFF. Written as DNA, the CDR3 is TGTGCCATCGTACAGAAAATGAACACTGAAGCTTTCTTT.

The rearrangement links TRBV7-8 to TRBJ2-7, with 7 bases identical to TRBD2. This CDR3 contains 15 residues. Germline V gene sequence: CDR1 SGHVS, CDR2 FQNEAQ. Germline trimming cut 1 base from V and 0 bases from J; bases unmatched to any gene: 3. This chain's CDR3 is CASSLGAGSSYEQYF. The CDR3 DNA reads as TGTGCCAGCAGCTTAGGAGCGGGAAGCTCCTACGAGCAGTACTTC.

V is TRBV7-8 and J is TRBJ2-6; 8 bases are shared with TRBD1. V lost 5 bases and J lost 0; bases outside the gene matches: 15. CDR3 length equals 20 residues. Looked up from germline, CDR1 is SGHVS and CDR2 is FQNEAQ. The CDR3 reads CASSPRGRDRGSSGANVLTF. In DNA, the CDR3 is TGTGCCAGCAGCCCTAGGGGCCGAGACAGGGGCTCCTCTGGGGCCAACGTCCTGACTTTC. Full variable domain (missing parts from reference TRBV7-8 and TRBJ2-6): GAGVSQSPRYKVAKRGQDVALRCDPISGHVSLFWYQQALGQGPEFLTYFQNEAQLDKSGLPSDRFFAERPEGSVSTLKIQRTQQEDSAVYLCASSPRGRDRGSSGANVLTFGAGSRLTVL.

CDR3 protein: CASSPRLAEYQETQYF. The CDR3 DNA reads as TGTGCCAGCAGCCCTAGACTAGCGGAGTACCAAGAGACCCAGTACTTC. The chain carries TRBV5-8 and TRBJ2-5; the match to TRBD2 covers 9 bases. The V and J ends lost 4 bases and 0 bases, in that order; junction bases with no gene match: 7. CDR1 SGHTS and CDR2 YDEGEE come from the germline V gene. CDR3 length equals 16 residues.

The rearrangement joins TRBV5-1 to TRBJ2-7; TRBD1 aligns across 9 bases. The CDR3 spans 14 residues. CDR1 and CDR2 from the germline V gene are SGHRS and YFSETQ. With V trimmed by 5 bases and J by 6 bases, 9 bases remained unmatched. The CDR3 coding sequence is TGCGCCAGCAGTCCGGGGACAGGGAAGGGCGAGCAGTACTTC. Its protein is CASSPGTGKGEQYF.

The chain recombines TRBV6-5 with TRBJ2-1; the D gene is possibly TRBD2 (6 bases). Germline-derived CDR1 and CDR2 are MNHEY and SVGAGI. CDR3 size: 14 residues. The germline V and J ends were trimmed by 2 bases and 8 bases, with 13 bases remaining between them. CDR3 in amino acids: CASSYLRDNDEQFF. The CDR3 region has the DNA TGTGCCAGCAGTTACCTGCGGGATAACGATGAGCAGTTCTTC.

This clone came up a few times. The CDR3 loop is CASRLGQGYEQYF. The CDR3 DNA is TGTGCCAGCAGGCTTGGACAGGGCTACGAGCAGTACTTC. This chain uses TRBV6-5 with TRBJ2-7; 8 bases fit TRBD1. The CDR3 totals 13 residues. Germline V gene sequence: CDR1 MNHEY, CDR2 SVGAGI. V was clipped by 6 bases and J by 3 bases; unmatched bases: 4.

CDR3 region: CASSMGRNTEAFF. In DNA, the CDR3 is TGTGCCAGTAGTATGGGGAGGAACACTGAAGCTTTCTTT. The chain employs TRBV19 and TRBJ1-1; D gene uncertain. The CDR3 consists of 13 residues. V was cut by 3 bases and J by 1 base, with 6 bases left in between. Germline-derived CDR1 and CDR2 are LNHDA and SQIVND (reference sequence).